This T cell receptor (beta chain) was retrieved from a study of CD8+CD57+ T cells in acquired aplastic anemia. Study findings and constraints: The same twenty-nine CD8+ CDR3 sequences occurred in patients and in controls.

Regarding this clonotype: Antigen unknown.

Only patients with CD8+CD57+ cell expansion on flow cytometry were chosen for sequencing. The cohort consisted entirely of patients having severe acquired aplastic anemia. According to the study, genomic DNA was the template for TCR beta VDJ and CDR3 profiling. Each CDR3 protein gets one entry after TCRdb re-called the reads with MiXCR. The sample has roughly 150,000 distinct CDR3 sequences; 45% to 55% are singletons. Germline V CDR1 and CDR2: MNHEY, SMNVEV (reference sequence). J gave up 8 bases and V 0 bases, and 10 bases lay outside the gene matches. The CDR3 spans 16 residues. This TCR was recovered from a human donor with aplastic anemia. V usage is TRBV27 and J usage is TRBJ1-2; 9 bases are shared with TRBD1. Source material: sorted CD4+, CD8+, or CD8+CD57+ T cells (not recorded which) from PBMCs. The CDR3 coding sequence is TGTGCCAGCAGTTTATCGGTTCCGCCTACAGGGGGCGGCTACACCTTC. It translates to CASSLSVPPTGGGYTF.